The 2 T cell receptor beta chains below all came from one sample that was sequenced in a study of T cells and copy number aberrations in small-cell lung cancer (dated by TCRdb to about 2021). Receptors were amplified or captured by the immunoSEQ multiplex PCR assay. The table comes from immuneACCESS by way of TCRdb, which keeps in-frame sequences with V and J called. Part of the clones is missing from these tables; in studies checked, under half for an unresolved V gene and the rest for unknown reasons. The sample data list 2,600 or so clones, and 65% to 90% of these were observed just once. 5% to 6% of the sample rests with the top ten. Input material: normal tissue next to the tumor. These receptors were collected from a woman between 50 and 59 years old with small cell lung cancer.

The V gene is TRBV7-9, the J gene TRBJ2-1; TRBD2 matches at 12 bases. Germline assignment: CDR1 SEHNR and CDR2 FQNEAQ (reference sequence). J was trimmed by 9 bases and V by 1 base; bases with no gene match: 4. CDR3 length equals 15 residues. The CDR3 bases are TGTGCCAGCAGCTTAGGACTAGCGGGGGTGAGTGAGCAGTTCTTC. This gives the protein CASSLGLAGVSEQFF.

The chain uses TRBV6-1 and TRBJ1-5; D uncertain. CDR1 and CDR2 from the germline V gene are MNHNS and SASEGT. The CDR3 spans 12 residues. With 5 bases removed from V and 1 base from J, the gap between germline ends came to 3 bases. DNA for the CDR3: TGTGCCAGCAGTATAAGCAATCAGCCCCAGCATTTT. This encodes CASSISNQPQHF.